This T cell receptor beta chain was captured in a study of blood T cells in healthy people across ages. Study in general: Per two T cells, about one barcoded beta molecule was captured through template switching.

The study recruited healthy Caucasian donors from Russia who were aged about 6 to 95. For the second PCR, which ran for about 7 to 11 cycles, a sample-barcoded 5' primer and a J-beta primer mix were used. TCRdb redid the calling of the 5' RACE reads with MiXCR, one entry per CDR3 protein. The table lists 1.5 million to 2 million distinct CDR3 sequences, about 28% of them singletons, with 7.7% in the top ten. As concerns this clonotype: Its target is not known.

V gave up 1 base and J gave up 6 bases; unmatched junction bases: 2. CDR1 is LNHDA and CDR2 is SQIVND in the germline V gene (reference sequence). There are 13 residues in the CDR3. Findings and caveats of the study: CMV status of donors was unknown, possibly confounding expanded clonotype changes. Age brought a roughly linear fall in TCR beta diversity measured per million T cells.

This TCR was sampled from a woman between 25 and 40 years old in good health. The specimen sequenced was blood. J is TRBJ1-2 and V is TRBV19; 7 bases fit TRBD1. CDR3 in amino acids: CASSIGTGDGYTF. In DNA form, the CDR3 reads TGTGCCAGTAGTATAGGAACAGGGGATGGCTACACCTTC.